A single sample gave rise to the 16 T cell receptor beta chains below, sequenced in a study of response to subunit inactivated influenza vaccine. TCRdb used MiXCR to reprocess the RT-PCR reads, holding one entry per CDR3 protein. Altogether about 800,000 distinct CDR3 sequences are present, 21% being singletons, with the ten largest covering more than 8.5%. The source was PBMCs from blood, collected 4 to 6 days after vaccination. Every receptor here comes from a man aged 50-60 years who received an inactivated influenza vaccine.

The chain has TRBV20-1 and TRBJ2-7; D unresolved. V was shortened by 4 bases and J by 6 bases, with 10 bases between the two germline ends. Germline V CDR1 and CDR2: DFQATT, SNEGSKA (reference sequence). This CDR3 has 11 amino acids. Written as DNA, the CDR3 is TGCAGTGCTACTTCCCTGATCGAGCAGTACTTC. Its translation: CSATSLIEQYF.

V is TRBV7-2 and J is TRBJ2-3; D perhaps matches TRBD1 (5 bases). The length of the CDR3 is 15 residues. V lost 1 base to trimming and J lost 5 bases, with 13 bases between them. Germline-derived CDR1 and CDR2 are SGHTA and FQGNSA. CDR3 in amino acids: CASSLERGEVDTQYF. The CDR3 coding sequence is TGTGCCAGCAGCTTAGAAAGGGGCGAGGTAGATACGCAGTATTTT.

The chain employs TRBV3-1 and TRBJ2-6; D unresolved. The length of the CDR3 is 15 residues. V gave up 3 bases and J gave up 4 bases, with 10 bases separating them. Germline lookup yields CDR1 LGHDT and CDR2 YNNKEL (reference sequence). CDR3 sequence: CASSHKFSGANVLTF. In DNA, the CDR3 is TGTGCCAGCAGCCACAAGTTCTCCGGGGCCAACGTCCTGACTTTC.

In its sample, this clonotype was seen many times. The CDR3 is CASSLYPDTQYF. CDR3 nucleotide sequence: TGTGCCAGCAGCTTATATCCAGATACGCAGTATTTT. The genes are TRBV7-9 and TRBJ2-3; D is unresolved. The CDR3 length is 12 residues. V lost 2 bases to trimming and J lost 4 bases, with 4 bases between them. CDR1 is SEHNR, CDR2 FQNEAQ, per germline (reference sequence).

V and J are TRBV28 and TRBJ2-3; 8 nucleotides line up with TRBD2. The CDR3 covers 13 residues. In germline, CDR1 is MDHEN, CDR2 SYDVKM. Germline trimming cut 9 bases from V and 0 bases from J; bases unmatched to any gene: 2. DNA for the CDR3: TGTGCCAGTAGCGGGATGAGCACAGATACGCAGTATTTT. Protein product: CASSGMSTDTQYF.

V and J are TRBV10-3 and TRBJ2-1, with 13 bases aligning to TRBD2. J was trimmed by 7 bases and V by 7 bases; bases with no gene match: 7. This CDR3 has 15 residues. The germline V gene has CDR1 ENHRY and CDR2 SYGVKD. CDR3 bases: TGTGCCATCACGCGAGGACTAGCGGGAGTAAATGAGCAGTTCTTC. This codes for CAITRGLAGVNEQFF.

The chain employs TRBV6-5 and TRBJ1-5; D possibly corresponds to TRBD1 (5 bases). Germline V gene sequence: CDR1 MNHEY, CDR2 SVGAGI. Trimming stripped 2 bases from V and 3 bases from J, with 8 bases between. CDR3 length: 14 residues. CDR3 amino acids: CASSYDGTNQPQHF. In nucleotides, the CDR3 is TGTGCCAGCAGTTACGATGGGACCAATCAGCCCCAGCATTTT.

The chain links TRBV28 to TRBJ2-1; the D gene is possibly TRBD1 (5 bases). V lost 5 bases, J lost 1 base, and 12 bases lay in between. There are 15 residues in the CDR3. From germline, CDR1 is MDHEN and CDR2 SYDVKM. This CDR3 reads CASSPRTRSYNEQFF. The CDR3 DNA sequence: TGTGCCAGCAGTCCTCGGACAAGGTCCTACAATGAGCAGTTCTTC.

This chain joins TRBV14 and TRBJ2-7, with TRBD1 identical over 9 bases. The trim removed 4 bases at V and 3 bases at J, leaving 16 bases unmatched. Germline V gene sequence: CDR1 SGHDN, CDR2 FVKESK. CDR3 size: 18 residues. The CDR3 region is CASSPIPPGTGIYYEQYF. CDR3 bases: TGTGCCAGCAGCCCCATCCCTCCCGGGACAGGGATATACTACGAGCAGTACTTC. The whole variable domain, remainder taken from reference TRBV14 and TRBJ2-7, is EAGVTQFPSHSVIEKGQTVTLRCDPISGHDNLYWYRRVMGKEIKFLLHFVKESKQDESGMPNNRFLAERTGGTYSTLKVQPAELEDSGVYFCASSPIPPGTGIYYEQYFGPGTRLTVT.

The CDR3 loop reads CASSTNSGVVETQYF. CDR3 nucleotide sequence: TGCGCCAGCAGCACCAATAGCGGGGTGGTGGAGACCCAGTACTTC. V usage is TRBV5-1 and J usage is TRBJ2-5; 8 nucleotides agree with TRBD2. Germline CDR1 and CDR2: SGHRS and YFSETQ. This CDR3 has 15 residues. The V segment lost 4 bases and the J segment 5 bases; nucleotides outside the gene matches: 10. Filled out from reference TRBV5-1 and TRBJ2-5, the complete variable domain reads KAGVTQTPRYLIKTRGQQVTLSCSPISGHRSVSWYQQTPGQGLQFLFEYFSETQRNKGNFPGRFSGRQFSNSRSEMNVSTLELGDSALYLCASSTNSGVVETQYFGPGTRLLVL.

V usage is TRBV28 and J usage is TRBJ1-1; D unclear. Germline-derived CDR1 and CDR2 are MDHEN and SYDVKM. This CDR3 is built from 13 residues. The germline V and J ends were trimmed by 10 bases and 0 bases, with 12 bases remaining between them. This CDR3 reads CATWPGMNTEAFF. CDR3 nucleotides: TGTGCCACTTGGCCAGGAATGAACACTGAAGCTTTCTTT.

The chain recombines TRBV9 with TRBJ2-5, with 11 nucleotides matching TRBD2. This CDR3 comprises 15 residues. The germline CDR1 and CDR2 sequences are SGDLS and YYNGEE. V lost 5 bases and J lost 0; bases outside the gene matches: 3. CDR3: CASSIAGGNQETQYF. CDR3 in DNA: TGTGCCAGCAGTATAGCGGGGGGGAACCAAGAGACCCAGTACTTC.

This clonotype turned up a few times. The chain carries TRBV10-3 and TRBJ2-3, with D maybe TRBD2 (7 bases). Germline CDR1 is ENHRY and CDR2 is SYGVKD. This CDR3 is built from 14 residues. V lost 8 bases and J lost 6, with 18 bases in between. This chain's CDR3 is CAIWSGGPYDTQYF. DNA of the CDR3: TGTGCCATCTGGTCGGGGGGCCCTTACGATACGCAGTATTTT.

This clonotype was seen ten or more times. V is TRBV5-5 and J is TRBJ2-1, with 9 bases identical to TRBD1. Trimming removed 0 bases from V and 5 bases from J; junction bases left unmatched: 9. This CDR3 has 17 residues. Germline CDR1 is SGHKS and CDR2 is YYEKEE (reference sequence). CDR3 nucleotide sequence: TGTGCCAGCAGCTTGGACCCTGGGACAGGGTCTAACAATGAGCAGTTCTTC. Translating it yields CASSLDPGTGSNNEQFF.

The J gene is TRBJ2-1, the V gene TRBV9; D possibly corresponds to TRBD2 (6 bases). CDR1 and CDR2 (germline): SGDLS, YYNGEE. This CDR3 is 15 amino acids long. V gave up 0 bases and J gave up 4 bases, with 11 bases separating them. The CDR3 bases are TGTGCCAGCAGCGTAGCGGGAGAGAGTTACAATGAGCAGTTCTTC. This codes for CASSVAGESYNEQFF. The full variable domain, completed using reference TRBV9 and TRBJ2-1, is DSGVTQTPKHLITATGQRVTLRCSPRSGDLSVYWYQQSLDQGLQFLIQYYNGEERAKGNILERFSAQQFPDLHSELNLSSLELGDSALYFCASSVAGESYNEQFFGPGTRLTVL.

This clonotype was observed at least ten times. The chain recombines TRBV29-1 with TRBJ2-1; D perhaps matches TRBD2 (5 bases). V lost 2 bases and J lost 7, with 6 bases in between. Germline V gives CDR1 SQVTM, CDR2 ANQGSEA. The CDR3 length is 11 residues. The chain's CDR3 is CSVETGNEQFF. The CDR3, as DNA: TGCAGCGTTGAAACGGGAAATGAGCAGTTCTTC.